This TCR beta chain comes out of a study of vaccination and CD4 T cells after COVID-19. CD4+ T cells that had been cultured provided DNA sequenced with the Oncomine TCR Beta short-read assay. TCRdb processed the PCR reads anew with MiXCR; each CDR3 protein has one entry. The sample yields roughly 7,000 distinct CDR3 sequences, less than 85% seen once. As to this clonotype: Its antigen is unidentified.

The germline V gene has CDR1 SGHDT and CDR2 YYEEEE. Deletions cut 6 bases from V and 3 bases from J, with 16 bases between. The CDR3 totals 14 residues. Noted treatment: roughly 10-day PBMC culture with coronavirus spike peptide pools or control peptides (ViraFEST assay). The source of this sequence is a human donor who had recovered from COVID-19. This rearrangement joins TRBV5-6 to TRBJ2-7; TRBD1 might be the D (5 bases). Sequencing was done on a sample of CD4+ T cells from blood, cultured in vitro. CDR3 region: CASNQGSGYYEQYF. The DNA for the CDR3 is TGTGCCAGCAACCAGGGATCGGGCTACTACGAGCAGTACTTC.